This T cell receptor beta chain is from a study of T cell repertoires in cytomegalovirus infection. Study details: Peptides in the study included HLA-C-restricted and HLA-B-restricted CMV epitopes. Public TCR beta signatures were indicative of both CMV infection and a matching HLA type. Points from the study as a whole: Carriage of CMV together with the relevant HLA was identifiable through cumulative public TCR beta family frequency. The study found HLA-C-restricted CMV-specific TCR beta clonotypes dominating the ex vivo response.

TCRdb independently ran MiXCR on the reads; one entry per CDR3 protein. In the table there are approximately 260,000 distinct CDR3 sequences, approximately 22% of which are singletons. The CDR3 length is 15 residues. Deletions cut 5 bases from V and 5 bases from J, with 17 bases between. CDR1 and CDR2 from the germline V gene are SGHTA and FQGNSA. This clonotype showed up many times. The antigen is unknown. This chain joins TRBV7-2 and TRBJ2-3; weak D call: TRBD2 (6 bases). This TCR derives from a human donor in good health (CMV status not recorded). Some clones in this sample may be carry-over from other donors' samples. This specimen was cultured PBMCs, taken from culture after CMV antigen stimulation. CDR3 sequence (DNA): TGTGCCAGCAGCCCAGTCCAAAGGAGGGGAGATACGCAGTATTTT. Protein sequence: CASSPVQRRGDTQYF.